These T cell receptor beta chains were read from a single sample in a study of blood T cell repertoires in COVID-19. Sequenced by immunoSEQ multiplex PCR; TCRdb stores in-frame clones only, minus some. The sample records over 200,000 clones, under 90% being singletons. The sample taken for sequencing was peripheral blood. These receptors all come from a man aged 60-69 years who had recovered from COVID-19. The CDR3 runs from the conserved cysteine through the conserved F or W. D genes are given only for firm matches. A clone size is listed for some rows: how often the clone was seen (once, few, many), or a class if it is expanded.

clone_size: NA; j_call: TRBJ2-2; v_call: TRBV9; d_call: NA; cdr3_aa: CASSVGLLNTGELFF; cdr3_nt: TGTGCCAGCAGCGTAGGACTCTTGAACACCGGGGAGCTGTTTTTT
clone_size: few; j_call: TRBJ1-5; v_call: TRBV4-2; d_call: NA; cdr3_aa: CASSPGQPNQPQHF; cdr3_nt: TGTGCCAGCAGCCCTGGACAGCCCAATCAGCCCCAGCATTTT
clone_size: NA; j_call: TRBJ1-2; v_call: TRBV3-1/TRBV3-2; d_call: TRBD1; cdr3_aa: CASRSGGGYGYTF; cdr3_nt: TGTGCCAGCAGGTCAGGGGGCGGCTATGGCTACACCTTC
clone_size: NA; j_call: TRBJ1-4; v_call: TRBV28; d_call: TRBD1; cdr3_aa: CASGTGALQEEKLFF; cdr3_nt: TGTGCCAGCGGGACAGGGGCTCTTCAGGAGGAAAAACTGTTTTTT
clone_size: NA; j_call: TRBJ1-2; v_call: TRBV19; d_call: NA; cdr3_aa: CASRRQSYGYTF; cdr3_nt: TGTGCCAGTCGCAGACAATCCTATGGCTACACCTTC
clone_size: NA; j_call: TRBJ1-1; v_call: TRBV13; d_call: NA; cdr3_aa: CASSLDSRNTEAFF; cdr3_nt: TGTGCCAGCAGCTTAGACAGCCGGAACACTGAAGCTTTCTTT
clone_size: few; j_call: TRBJ2-6; v_call: TRBV7-2; d_call: NA; cdr3_aa: CASSLVGGTPGANVLTF; cdr3_nt: TGTGCCAGCAGCTTAGTTGGGGGGACCCCTGGGGCCAACGTCCTGACTTTC
clone_size: NA; j_call: TRBJ1-5; v_call: TRBV21-1; d_call: NA; cdr3_aa: CATHRGYNQPQHF; cdr3_nt: TGTGCCACCCACAGGGGATATAATCAGCCCCAGCATTTT
clone_size: NA; j_call: TRBJ2-1; v_call: TRBV6-5; d_call: NA; cdr3_aa: CASSGSYNEQFF; cdr3_nt: TGTGCCAGCAGCGGGTCCTACAATGAGCAGTTCTTC
clone_size: once; j_call: TRBJ1-2; v_call: TRBV7-8; d_call: TRBD1; cdr3_aa: CASSLAMGQGNYGYTF; cdr3_nt: TGTGCCAGCAGCTTAGCCATGGGACAGGGTAACTATGGCTACACCTTC
clone_size: NA; j_call: TRBJ2-7; v_call: TRBV4-3; d_call: NA; cdr3_aa: CASSRGVAGEQYF; cdr3_nt: TGCGCCAGCAGCCGCGGGGTGGCGGGCGAGCAGTACTTC
clone_size: NA; j_call: TRBJ2-3; v_call: TRBV5-4; d_call: NA; cdr3_aa: CASSLAGGSADTQYF; cdr3_nt: TGTGCCAGCAGCTTGGCCGGGGGAAGCGCAGATACGCAGTATTTT
clone_size: many; j_call: TRBJ2-1; v_call: TRBV7-3; d_call: NA; cdr3_aa: CASSLRVAGEQFF; cdr3_nt: TGTGCCAGCAGCTTACGGGTCGCCGGTGAGCAGTTCTTC
clone_size: NA; j_call: TRBJ1-6; v_call: TRBV29-1; d_call: NA; cdr3_aa: CSVVSGVNSPLHF; cdr3_nt: TGCAGCGTTGTATCCGGGGTTAATTCACCCCTCCACTTT
clone_size: NA; j_call: TRBJ2-7; v_call: TRBV2; d_call: TRBD2; cdr3_aa: CASRPSGGAGEQYF; cdr3_nt: TGTGCCAGCAGGCCTAGCGGGGGGGCTGGGGAGCAGTACTTC
clone_size: NA; j_call: TRBJ2-7; v_call: TRBV2; d_call: NA; cdr3_aa: CASTETVTYEQYF; cdr3_nt: TGTGCCAGCACTGAGACAGTTACCTACGAGCAGTACTTC
clone_size: few; j_call: TRBJ2-7; v_call: TRBV4-1; d_call: TRBD1; cdr3_aa: CASSQGRGQGMYEQYF; cdr3_nt: TGCGCCAGCAGCCAAGGGCGAGGACAGGGAATGTACGAGCAGTACTTC
clone_size: NA; j_call: TRBJ1-4; v_call: TRBV5-6; d_call: TRBD1; cdr3_aa: CASSSTGEATNEKLFF; cdr3_nt: TGTGCCAGCAGTTCGACAGGGGAAGCAACTAATGAAAAACTGTTTTTT
clone_size: few; j_call: TRBJ1-3; v_call: TRBV9; d_call: NA; cdr3_aa: CASSVEPGSGNTIYF; cdr3_nt: TGTGCCAGCAGCGTAGAGCCGGGATCTGGAAACACCATATATTTT
clone_size: once; j_call: TRBJ1-2; v_call: TRBV19; d_call: TRBD1; cdr3_aa: CASTTGGLSNYGYTF; cdr3_nt: TGTGCCAGTACTACAGGGGGACTATCGAACTATGGCTACACCTTC
clone_size: NA; j_call: TRBJ1-5; v_call: TRBV18; d_call: NA; cdr3_aa: CASSLELNQPQHF; cdr3_nt: TGTGCCAGCTCACTTGAGCTGAATCAGCCCCAGCATTTT
clone_size: once; j_call: TRBJ2-7; v_call: TRBV9; d_call: NA; cdr3_aa: CASSVGDSGLTYEQYF; cdr3_nt: TGTGCCAGCAGCGTAGGGGACTCAGGATTGACCTACGAGCAGTACTTC
clone_size: NA; j_call: TRBJ2-7; v_call: TRBV9; d_call: TRBD2; cdr3_aa: CASSGGRSDYEQYF; cdr3_nt: TGTGCCAGCAGCGGCGGGAGGTCGGACTACGAGCAGTACTTC
clone_size: NA; j_call: TRBJ1-1; v_call: TRBV19; d_call: TRBD1; cdr3_aa: CASSTRGTGGVDTEAFF; cdr3_nt: TGTGCCAGTAGTACTAGGGGAACAGGGGGCGTCGACACTGAAGCTTTCTTT
clone_size: NA; j_call: TRBJ2-7; v_call: TRBV5-1; d_call: NA; cdr3_aa: CASKSTEIYEQYF; cdr3_nt: TGCGCCAGCAAATCGACAGAGATCTACGAGCAGTACTTC
clone_size: NA; j_call: TRBJ2-5; v_call: TRBV3-1/TRBV3-2; d_call: NA; cdr3_aa: CASSQGSSGLLAQYF; cdr3_nt: TGTGCCAGCAGCCAAGGCTCAAGCGGCCTTTTGGCCCAGTACTTC
clone_size: once; j_call: TRBJ1-4; v_call: TRBV5-4; d_call: NA; cdr3_aa: CASSLAKERSGGAEKLFF; cdr3_nt: TGTGCCAGCAGCTTGGCCAAGGAGAGGTCAGGCGGGGCTGAAAAACTGTTTTTT
clone_size: NA; j_call: TRBJ2-7; v_call: TRBV10-2; d_call: TRBD1; cdr3_aa: CASSDRGRSYEQYF; cdr3_nt: TGCGCCAGCAGCGACAGGGGGCGGTCCTACGAGCAGTACTTC
clone_size: NA; j_call: TRBJ2-7; v_call: TRBV19; d_call: TRBD1; cdr3_aa: CASSTDRGLSYEQYF; cdr3_nt: TGTGCCAGTAGTACCGACAGGGGATTATCCTACGAGCAGTACTTC
clone_size: NA; j_call: TRBJ2-7; v_call: TRBV6-5; d_call: TRBD1; cdr3_aa: CASSYGTGLYEQYF; cdr3_nt: TGTGCCAGCAGTTACGGGACAGGGCTCTACGAGCAGTACTTC
clone_size: NA; j_call: TRBJ2-1; v_call: TRBV11-3; d_call: TRBD2; cdr3_aa: CASSVTSGRGEQFF; cdr3_nt: TGTGCCAGCAGCGTGACTAGCGGGAGGGGTGAGCAGTTCTTC
clone_size: NA; j_call: TRBJ1-4; v_call: TRBV2; d_call: TRBD1; cdr3_aa: CASSDGTGGFLEKLFF; cdr3_nt: TGTGCCAGCAGTGATGGTACAGGGGGGTTTCTTGAAAAACTGTTTTTT
clone_size: NA; j_call: TRBJ1-2; v_call: TRBV3-1/TRBV3-2; d_call: TRBD1; cdr3_aa: CASNGDRANYGYTF; cdr3_nt: TGTGCCAGCAACGGGGACAGGGCTAACTATGGCTACACCTTC
clone_size: once; j_call: TRBJ2-2; v_call: TRBV24-1; d_call: NA; cdr3_aa: CATSASANTGELFF; cdr3_nt: TGTGCCACCAGTGCTAGCGCGAACACCGGGGAGCTGTTTTTT
clone_size: NA; j_call: TRBJ1-2; v_call: TRBV19; d_call: TRBD1; cdr3_aa: CASSPGQHYGYTF; cdr3_nt: TGTGCCAGTAGTCCGGGACAGCACTATGGCTACACCTTC
clone_size: once; j_call: TRBJ1-1; v_call: TRBV9; d_call: NA; cdr3_aa: CASSVMGRGNTEAFF; cdr3_nt: TGTGCCAGCAGCGTAATGGGGCGGGGGAACACTGAAGCTTTCTTT
clone_size: NA; j_call: TRBJ2-7; v_call: TRBV11-2; d_call: TRBD2; cdr3_aa: CASSMVGTSRYEQYF; cdr3_nt: TGTGCCAGCAGCATGGTGGGGACTAGCAGATACGAGCAGTACTTC
clone_size: few; j_call: TRBJ2-1; v_call: TRBV5-1; d_call: NA; cdr3_aa: CASSLAGLEKQFF; cdr3_nt: TGCGCCAGCAGCCTGGCTGGTCTGGAGAAGCAGTTCTTC
clone_size: NA; j_call: TRBJ1-1; v_call: TRBV11-2; d_call: NA; cdr3_aa: CASRAQAGTEAFF; cdr3_nt: TGTGCCAGCAGGGCCCAGGCCGGCACTGAAGCTTTCTTT
clone_size: NA; j_call: TRBJ1-3; v_call: TRBV9; d_call: TRBD1; cdr3_aa: CASSVVLVGQGFWGNTIYF; cdr3_nt: TGTGCCAGCAGCGTAGTGCTAGTAGGACAGGGATTCTGGGGAAACACCATATATTTT
clone_size: NA; j_call: TRBJ1-4; v_call: TRBV5-1; d_call: NA; cdr3_aa: CASSLGTVDEKLFF; cdr3_nt: TGCGCCAGCAGCTTGGGGACAGTGGATGAAAAACTGTTTTTT
clone_size: once; j_call: TRBJ2-2; v_call: TRBV9; d_call: TRBD2; cdr3_aa: CASSVLAGGVTGELFF; cdr3_nt: TGTGCCAGCAGCGTTCTAGCGGGGGGAGTAACCGGGGAGCTGTTTTTT
clone_size: once; j_call: TRBJ2-7; v_call: TRBV6-2/TRBV6-3; d_call: NA; cdr3_aa: CASSRPTGSVGYEQYF; cdr3_nt: TGTGCCAGCAGTCGTCCGACTGGTAGCGTGGGGTACGAGCAGTACTTC
clone_size: NA; j_call: TRBJ2-5; v_call: TRBV4-3; d_call: TRBD2; cdr3_aa: CASSQLPAGQETQYF; cdr3_nt: TGCGCCAGCAGCCAATTACCAGCGGGGCAAGAGACCCAGTACTTC
clone_size: once; j_call: TRBJ2-1; v_call: TRBV5-6; d_call: TRBD2; cdr3_aa: CASSRTSGGARNEQFF; cdr3_nt: TGTGCCAGCAGCCGGACTAGCGGGGGGGCCAGGAATGAGCAGTTCTTC